A single sample is the source of the 28 T cell receptor beta chains below, sequenced in a study of CD8 T cells in ankylosing spondylitis. TCRdb passed the 5' RACE reads through MiXCR, listing each CDR3 protein once. The table shows fewer than 450,000 distinct CDR3 sequences, with 17% occurring only once. Their target antigens are unknown. Findings and caveats of the study: Several highly homologous variants made up a TCR beta motif, and this motif appeared characteristic of ankylosing spondylitis blood.

Specimen: blood, either unsorted or a sorted T cell fraction (not recorded which). The receptors derive from a male donor with ankylosing spondylitis.

The V and J genes are TRBV28 and TRBJ2-2; D unresolved. Germline V CDR1 and CDR2: MDHEN, SYDVKM. There are 15 residues in the CDR3. Trimming shortened V by 7 bases and J by 4 bases, and 16 bases separated the two germline ends. CDR3 residues: CASTRGGRVTGELFF. The CDR3, as DNA: TGTGCCAGCACTAGAGGCGGCCGGGTCACCGGGGAGCTGTTTTTT.

This clonotype was seen a handful of times. The chain joins TRBV12-3 or TRBV12-4 to TRBJ1-1; D may be TRBD1 (6 bases). This CDR3 comprises 14 residues. The germline V and J ends were trimmed by 7 bases and 1 base, with 13 bases remaining between them. The CDR3: CASTPDSSNTEAFF. DNA of the CDR3: TGTGCCAGCACCCCGGACAGTTCGAACACTGAAGCTTTCTTT.

This chain's CDR3 is CASSGSMNQETQYF. CDR3 DNA: TGTGCCAGCAGCGGCAGTATGAACCAAGAGACCCAGTACTTC. V gene TRBV7-9 combines with J gene TRBJ2-5, with D unresolved. Per germline, CDR1 SEHNR and CDR2 FQNEAQ (reference sequence). This CDR3 comprises 14 residues. Between the trimmed V and J ends, which lost 5 bases and 0 bases, there was a span of 10 bases. Looking up the rest from reference TRBV7-9 and TRBJ2-5 gives the full variable domain: DTGVSQNPRHKITKRGQNVTFRCDPISEHNRLYWYRQTLGQGPEFLTYFQNEAQLEKSRLLSDRFSAERPKGSFSTLEIQRTEQGDSAMYLCASSGSMNQETQYFGPGTRLLVL.

This clonotype was observed at least ten times. This rearrangement joins TRBV7-9 to TRBJ2-1, with TRBD2 identical over 9 bases. Per germline, CDR1 SEHNR and CDR2 FQNEAQ (reference sequence). Trimming at V came to 3 bases and at J to 3 bases, leaving 3 bases not matched to a gene. The CDR3 is 15 residues long. Here the CDR3 reads CASSLASGIYNEQFF. CDR3 in DNA: TGTGCCAGCAGCTTGGCTAGCGGGATCTACAATGAGCAGTTCTTC. The complete variable domain, with remaining parts taken from reference TRBV7-9 and TRBJ2-1, reads DTGVSQNPRHKITKRGQNVTFRCDPISEHNRLYWYRQTLGQGPEFLTYFQNEAQLEKSRLLSDRFSAERPKGSFSTLEIQRTEQGDSAMYLCASSLASGIYNEQFFGPGTRLTVL.

V is TRBV10-3 and J is TRBJ2-3; a possible D gene is TRBD2 (6 bases). Germline lookup yields CDR1 ENHRY and CDR2 SYGVKD. The CDR3 length is 15 residues. Trimming took off 3 bases at V and 6 bases at J, with 16 bases between the two ends. The CDR3 loop reads CAISDAGRKGDTQYF. The CDR3 DNA reads as TGTGCCATCAGTGATGCGGGGAGGAAGGGGGATACGCAGTATTTT.

The sample holds a few counts of this clonotype. At one of its ends the junction is not consistent with the germline gene, which may arise from a read error. The chain links TRBV12-3 or TRBV12-4 to TRBJ2-5; TRBD2 agrees at 7 bases. The CDR3 spans 16 residues. CDR3 in amino acids: CARSLWASGKQETQYF. The CDR3 nucleotides read TGTGCCAGAAGTTTATGGGCTAGCGGAAAACAAGAGACCCAGTACTTC.

This clonotype was seen more than once but under ten times. The chain is built from TRBV18 and TRBJ2-7; a weak D match, TRBD1 (5 bases). There are 14 residues in the CDR3. V lost 3 bases and J 3 bases, leaving 12 bases between the germline ends. Germline V gene sequence: CDR1 KGHSH, CDR2 LQKENI. The CDR3 DNA is TGTGCCAGCTCACCGGGGCTAGGGAACTACGAGCAGTACTTC. Its protein is CASSPGLGNYEQYF. The variable domain in full, completed from reference TRBV18 and TRBJ2-7, reads NAGVMQNPRHLVRRRGQEARLRCSPMKGHSHVYWYRQLPEEGLKFMVYLQKENIIDESGMPKERFSAEFPKEGPSILRIQQVVRGDSAAYFCASSPGLGNYEQYFGPGTRLTVT.

This chain uses TRBV7-9 with TRBJ1-2, with unresolved D. The ends were cut back, 0 bases at V and 8 bases at J, with 10 bases in the middle. This CDR3 is built from 13 residues. Per germline, CDR1 SEHNR and CDR2 FQNEAQ (reference sequence). The CDR3 nucleotides are TGTGCCAGCAGCTTAGCTCTAGGATGGGGCTACACCTTC. This codes for CASSLALGWGYTF. Full variable domain (rest looked up from reference TRBV7-9 and TRBJ1-2): DTGVSQNPRHKITKRGQNVTFRCDPISEHNRLYWYRQTLGQGPEFLTYFQNEAQLEKSRLLSDRFSAERPKGSFSTLEIQRTEQGDSAMYLCASSLALGWGYTFGSGTRLTVV.

The chain carries TRBV12-3 or TRBV12-4 and TRBJ2-5, with a tentative D call TRBD2 (6 bases). Trimming took off 2 bases at V and 5 bases at J, with 15 bases between the two ends. This CDR3 has 15 residues. CDR3 in DNA: TGTGCCAGCAGTTTAATTGGACGGAGGGTGGAGACCCAGTACTTC. Its protein is CASSLIGRRVETQYF.

This clonotype appeared a few times. This chain links TRBV5-1 with TRBJ2-5; D is unresolved. V lost 1 base and J 2 bases, leaving 9 bases between the germline ends. CDR1 and CDR2 from the germline V gene are SGHRS and YFSETQ. This CDR3 is 14 amino acids long. CDR3 loop: CASSLLMGQETQYF. For the CDR3, the DNA is TGCGCCAGCAGCTTGTTGATGGGACAAGAGACCCAGTACTTC.

This clonotype was recorded a few times. The rearrangement links TRBV20-1 to TRBJ1-5; D perhaps matches TRBD1 (6 bases). CDR3 length: 15 residues. From germline, CDR1 is DFQATT and CDR2 SNEGSKA (reference sequence). V was shortened by 0 bases and J by 3 bases, with 12 bases between the two germline ends. DNA of the CDR3: TGCAGTGCTAGAGATCTAGGACAGTACAATCAGCCCCAGCATTTT. It is translated as CSARDLGQYNQPQHF.

This clonotype occurred many times. The rearrangement uses TRBV10-1 and TRBJ1-2; D perhaps matches TRBD1 (5 bases). V was pared by 9 bases and J by 3 bases, with 14 bases between. Germline CDR1 and CDR2: WNHNN and SYGVQD (reference sequence). CDR3 length equals 13 residues. The CDR3: CASARGRDYGYTF. In nucleotides, the CDR3 is TGCGCCAGTGCCCGGGGACGCGACTATGGCTACACCTTC.

This clonotype was seen repeatedly, ten times or more. The chain couples TRBV28 to TRBJ2-6; 7 nucleotides align to TRBD1. V shed 4 bases, J shed 2 bases, and the junction held 2 bases outside the gene matches. In germline, CDR1 is MDHEN, CDR2 SYDVKM. This CDR3 has 15 residues. The CDR3, as DNA: TGTGCCAGCAGTTCCACAGGGGCTGGGGCCAACGTCCTGACTTTC. It is translated as CASSSTGAGANVLTF.

This clonotype turned up a few times. The chain uses TRBV7-3 and TRBJ1-1; D uncertain. This CDR3 is built from 14 residues. Germline V gene data show CDR1 as SGHTA and CDR2 as FQGTGA. V lost 2 bases to trimming and J lost 4 bases, with 11 bases between them. CDR3 protein: CASSLGSGSTEAFF. Written as DNA, the CDR3 is TGTGCCAGCAGCTTAGGCAGTGGAAGCACTGAAGCTTTCTTT.

This clonotype showed up just a few times. The gene calls are TRBV20-1 and TRBJ1-1; D not certain. Germline V gene data show CDR1 as DFQATT and CDR2 as SNEGSKA (reference sequence). V gave up 0 bases and J gave up 10 bases, with 12 bases separating them. The CDR3 runs to 12 residues. CDR3 loop: CSARDPGMLAFF. In nucleotides, the CDR3 is TGCAGTGCTAGAGATCCCGGGATGTTAGCTTTCTTT.

This clonotype was seen a few times. The chain links TRBV7-2 to TRBJ2-7; 8 bases are a match to TRBD1. The CDR3 contains 14 residues. Looked up from germline, CDR1 is SGHTA and CDR2 is FQGNSA. Unmatched junction bases numbered 8, after V lost 5 bases and J lost 5 bases. The chain's CDR3 is CASSLGQGWDEQYF. In nucleotides, the CDR3 is TGTGCCAGCAGCCTTGGACAGGGATGGGACGAGCAGTACTTC.

This clonotype was observed a few times. The chain uses TRBV20-1 and TRBJ2-5; D might be TRBD1 (6 bases). Germline-derived CDR1 and CDR2 are DFQATT and SNEGSKA (reference sequence). The CDR3 runs 14 residues. V lost 3 bases and J lost 4, with 15 bases in between. The CDR3, as DNA: TGCAGTGCTAGGGTTGTCAGGGGTGGAGAGACCCAGTACTTC. The encoded protein is CSARVVRGGETQYF.

The V and J genes are TRBV28 and TRBJ2-7; 12 bases line up with TRBD2. V was pared by 7 bases and J by 2 bases, with 12 bases of the junction left unmatched. This CDR3 is 17 amino acids long. CDR1 and CDR2 from the germline V gene are MDHEN and SYDVKM. CDR3 sequence reads: CASIVGASGRAPYEQYF. CDR3 sequence (DNA): TGTGCCAGCATCGTCGGGGCTAGCGGGAGGGCCCCCTACGAGCAGTACTTC.

This clonotype was counted ten times or more. V usage is TRBV10-3 and J usage is TRBJ2-1, with no clear D. The CDR3 consists of 15 residues. Trimming removed 0 bases from V and 4 bases from J, with 10 bases in between. Looked up from germline, CDR1 is ENHRY and CDR2 is SYGVKD. The CDR3 DNA is TGTGCCATCAGTGAGTCTGGATTAAGGTACAATGAGCAGTTCTTC. Translated: CAISESGLRYNEQFF.

The CDR3 region is CASSRSTSPDTQYF. The CDR3 nucleotides read TGTGCCAGCAGTCGGTCCACATCCCCGGATACGCAGTATTTT. This chain connects TRBV6-1 to TRBJ2-3; the D is unclear. The V end was cut by 5 bases, the J end by 6 bases, with 15 bases between. The CDR3 length is 14 residues. Germline V CDR1 and CDR2: MNHNS, SASEGT.

CDR3 amino acids: CASSVGTSGYEQYF. The CDR3 DNA sequence: TGTGCCAGCAGCGTTGGGACTAGCGGCTACGAGCAGTACTTC. The chain has TRBV9 and TRBJ2-7; 11 bases line up with TRBD2. V dropped 2 bases and J dropped 3; count of bases not matched to a gene: 1. Germline V gives CDR1 SGDLS, CDR2 YYNGEE. This CDR3 has 14 residues.

This clonotype was recorded a few times. The DNA for the CDR3 is TGCGCCAGCAGCTTGGGGTGGGGGTCCACAGATACGCAGTATTTT. It codes for CASSLGWGSTDTQYF. The chain uses TRBV5-1 and TRBJ2-3; either TRBD1 or TRBD2 may supply D (5 bases each). Germline V CDR1 and CDR2: SGHRS, YFSETQ. This CDR3 has 15 residues. The V and J ends lost 0 bases and 2 bases respectively, with 10 bases between them. Complete variable domain (other parts from reference TRBV5-1 and TRBJ2-3): KAGVTQTPRYLIKTRGQQVTLSCSPISGHRSVSWYQQTPGQGLQFLFEYFSETQRNKGNFPGRFSGRQFSNSRSEMNVSTLELGDSALYLCASSLGWGSTDTQYFGPGTRLTVL.

V is TRBV7-3 and J is TRBJ2-3; 9 bases match TRBD2. The CDR3 length is 17 residues. Germline V lookup: CDR1 SGHTA, CDR2 FQGTGA. V shed 2 bases and J 5 bases; nucleotides not matched to a gene: 11. This CDR3 is CASSLSSSGNARDTQYF. The CDR3 nucleotides are TGTGCCAGCAGCTTATCTTCTAGCGGGAACGCCAGAGATACGCAGTATTTT.

Many counts were recorded for this clonotype. The CDR3 bases are TGTGCCAGCAGTTCCCAGGGGAGGCCGAGCTCCTACGAGCAGTACTTC. Translated, it gives CASSSQGRPSSYEQYF. The rearrangement uses TRBV12-3 or TRBV12-4 and TRBJ2-7, with D perhaps TRBD1 or TRBD2 (6 bases each). There are 16 residues in the CDR3. V lost 4 bases, J lost 0 bases, and 16 bases lay in between.

The chain links TRBV10-3 to TRBJ2-5; the D is unclear. This CDR3 has 13 amino acids. V lost 10 bases, J lost 5 bases, and 17 bases lay in between. CDR1 and CDR2 (germline): ENHRY, SYGVKD. The CDR3 nucleotides are TGTGCCACTTCGGATCCTCCACTGGAGACCCAGTACTTC. It specifies CATSDPPLETQYF.

This chain connects TRBV12-3 or TRBV12-4 to TRBJ2-7, with 8 bases that match TRBD2. CDR3 size: 13 residues. After removal of 7 bases from V and 6 bases from J, the junction contained 8 bases not matched to a gene. The CDR3 DNA sequence: TGTGCCAGCACCCGAGGGAGCGGGGGCGAGCAGTACTTC. It specifies CASTRGSGGEQYF.

This clonotype was seen a few times. V usage is TRBV6-2 or TRBV6-3 and J usage is TRBJ1-5, with TRBD1 as a possible D gene (6 bases). The CDR3 consists of 15 residues. Trimming stripped 4 bases from V and 0 bases from J, with 10 bases between. Per germline, CDR1 MNHEY and CDR2 SVGEGT. This CDR3 reads CASSWAGASNQPQHF. Written as DNA, the CDR3 is TGTGCCAGCAGTTGGGCAGGGGCTAGCAATCAGCCCCAGCATTTT.

This sequence joins TRBV9 and TRBJ1-2; D gene ambiguous. Germline V gives CDR1 SGDLS, CDR2 YYNGEE. The CDR3 length is 12 residues. Between the trimmed V and J ends, which lost 9 bases and 2 bases, there was a span of 11 bases. This chain's CDR3 is CATPPGNYGYTF. The CDR3 region has the DNA TGTGCCACCCCTCCGGGGAACTATGGCTACACCTTC. Filled out from reference TRBV9 and TRBJ1-2, the complete variable domain reads DSGVTQTPKHLITATGQRVTLRCSPRSGDLSVYWYQQSLDQGLQFLIQYYNGEERAKGNILERFSAQQFPDLHSELNLSSLELGDSALYFCATPPGNYGYTFGSGTRLTVV.